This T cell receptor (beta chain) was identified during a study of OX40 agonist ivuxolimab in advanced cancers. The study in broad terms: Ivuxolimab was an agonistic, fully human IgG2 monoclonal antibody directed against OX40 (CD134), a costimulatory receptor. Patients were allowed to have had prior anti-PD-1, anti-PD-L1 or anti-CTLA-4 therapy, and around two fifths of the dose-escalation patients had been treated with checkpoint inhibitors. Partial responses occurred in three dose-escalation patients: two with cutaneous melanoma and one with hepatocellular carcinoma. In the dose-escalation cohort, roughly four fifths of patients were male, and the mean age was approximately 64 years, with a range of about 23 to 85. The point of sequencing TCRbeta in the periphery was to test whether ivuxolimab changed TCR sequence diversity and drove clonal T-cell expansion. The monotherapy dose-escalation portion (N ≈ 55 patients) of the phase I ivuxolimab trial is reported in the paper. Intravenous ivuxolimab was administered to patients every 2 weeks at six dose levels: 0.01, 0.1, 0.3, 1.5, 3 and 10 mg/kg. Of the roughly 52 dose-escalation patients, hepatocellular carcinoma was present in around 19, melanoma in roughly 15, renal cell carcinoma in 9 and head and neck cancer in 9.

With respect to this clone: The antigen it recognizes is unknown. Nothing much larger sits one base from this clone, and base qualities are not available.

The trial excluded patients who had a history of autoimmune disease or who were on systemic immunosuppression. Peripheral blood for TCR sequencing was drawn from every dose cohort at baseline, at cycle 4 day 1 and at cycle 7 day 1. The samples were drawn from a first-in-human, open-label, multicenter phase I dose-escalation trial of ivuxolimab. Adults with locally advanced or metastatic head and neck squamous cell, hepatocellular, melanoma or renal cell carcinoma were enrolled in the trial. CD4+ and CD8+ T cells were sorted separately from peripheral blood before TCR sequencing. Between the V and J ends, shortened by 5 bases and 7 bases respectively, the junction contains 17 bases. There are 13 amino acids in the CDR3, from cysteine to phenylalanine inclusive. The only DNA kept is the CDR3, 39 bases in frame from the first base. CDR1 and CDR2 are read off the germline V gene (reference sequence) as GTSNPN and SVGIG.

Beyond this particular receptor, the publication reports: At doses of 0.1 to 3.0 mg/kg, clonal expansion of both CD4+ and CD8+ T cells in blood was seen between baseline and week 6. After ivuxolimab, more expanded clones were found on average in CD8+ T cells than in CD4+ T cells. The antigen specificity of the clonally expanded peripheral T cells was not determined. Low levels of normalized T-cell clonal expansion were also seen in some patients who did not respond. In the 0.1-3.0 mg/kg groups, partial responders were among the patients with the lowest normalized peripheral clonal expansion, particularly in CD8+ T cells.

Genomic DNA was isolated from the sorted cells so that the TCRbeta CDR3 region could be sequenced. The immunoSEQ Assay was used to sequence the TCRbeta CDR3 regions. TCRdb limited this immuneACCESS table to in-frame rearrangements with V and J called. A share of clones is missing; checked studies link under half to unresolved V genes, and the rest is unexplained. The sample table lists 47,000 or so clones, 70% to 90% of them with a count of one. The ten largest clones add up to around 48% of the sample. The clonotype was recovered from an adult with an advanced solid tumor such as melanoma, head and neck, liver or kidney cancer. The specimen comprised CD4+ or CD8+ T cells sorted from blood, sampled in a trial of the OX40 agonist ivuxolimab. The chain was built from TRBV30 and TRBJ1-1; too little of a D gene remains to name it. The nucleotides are TGTGCCTGGTCTGAAGGTTGGGGATTTGAAGCTTTCTTT. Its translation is CAWSEGWGFEAFF.